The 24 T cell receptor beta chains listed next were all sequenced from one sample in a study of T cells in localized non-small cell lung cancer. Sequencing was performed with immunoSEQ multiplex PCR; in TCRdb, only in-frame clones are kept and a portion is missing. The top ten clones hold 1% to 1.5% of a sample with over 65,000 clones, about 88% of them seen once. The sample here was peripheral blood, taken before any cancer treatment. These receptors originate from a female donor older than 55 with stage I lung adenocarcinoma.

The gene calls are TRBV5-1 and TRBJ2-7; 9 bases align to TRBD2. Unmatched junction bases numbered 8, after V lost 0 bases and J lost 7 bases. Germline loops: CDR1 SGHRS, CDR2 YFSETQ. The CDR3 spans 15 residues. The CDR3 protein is CASSLVAGGPEEQYF. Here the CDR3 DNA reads TGCGCCAGCAGCTTGGTGGCGGGGGGGCCGGAAGAGCAGTACTTC.

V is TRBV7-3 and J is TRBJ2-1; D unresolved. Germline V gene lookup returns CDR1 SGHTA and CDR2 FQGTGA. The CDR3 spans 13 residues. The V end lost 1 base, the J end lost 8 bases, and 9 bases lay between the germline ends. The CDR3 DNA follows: TGTGCCAGCAGCTTAATAGCTGGCCATGAGCAGTTCTTC. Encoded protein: CASSLIAGHEQFF.

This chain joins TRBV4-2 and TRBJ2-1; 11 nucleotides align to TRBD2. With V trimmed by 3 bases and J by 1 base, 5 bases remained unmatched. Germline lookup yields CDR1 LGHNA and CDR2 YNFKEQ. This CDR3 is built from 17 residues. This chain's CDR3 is CASSHDWTSGSYNEQFF. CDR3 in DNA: TGTGCCAGCAGCCACGATTGGACTAGCGGGTCCTACAATGAGCAGTTCTTC.

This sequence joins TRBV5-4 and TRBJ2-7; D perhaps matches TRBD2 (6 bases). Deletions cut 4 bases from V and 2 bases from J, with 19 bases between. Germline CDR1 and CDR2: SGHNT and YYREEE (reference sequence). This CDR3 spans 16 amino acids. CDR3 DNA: TGTGCCAGCAGCCAAAATGGAGGAGGGCACCCCTACGAGCAGTACTTC. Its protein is CASSQNGGGHPYEQYF.

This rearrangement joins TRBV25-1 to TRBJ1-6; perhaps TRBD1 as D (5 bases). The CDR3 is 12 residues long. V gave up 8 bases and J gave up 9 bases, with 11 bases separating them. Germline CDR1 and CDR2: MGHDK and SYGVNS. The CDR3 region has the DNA TGTGCCAGCCGGCAGGGCGGTTCACCCCTCCACTTT. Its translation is CASRQGGSPLHF.

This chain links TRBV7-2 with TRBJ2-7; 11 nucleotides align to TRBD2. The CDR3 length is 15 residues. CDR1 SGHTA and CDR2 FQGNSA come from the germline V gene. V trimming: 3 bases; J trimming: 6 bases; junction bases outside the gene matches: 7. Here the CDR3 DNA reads TGTGCCAGCAGCTTGGGGGGTCTAGCGGGAGGCGAGCAGTACTTC. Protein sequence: CASSLGGLAGGEQYF.

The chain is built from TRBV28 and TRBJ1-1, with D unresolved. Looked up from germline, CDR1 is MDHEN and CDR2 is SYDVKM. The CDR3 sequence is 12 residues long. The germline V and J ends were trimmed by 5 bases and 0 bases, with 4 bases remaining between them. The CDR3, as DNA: TGTGCCAGCAGTCAGATGAACACTGAAGCTTTCTTT. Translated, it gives CASSQMNTEAFF.

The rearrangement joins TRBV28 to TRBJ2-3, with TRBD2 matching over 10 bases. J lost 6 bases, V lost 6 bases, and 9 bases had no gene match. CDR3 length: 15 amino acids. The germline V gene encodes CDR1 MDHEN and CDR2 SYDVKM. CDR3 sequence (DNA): TGTGCCAGCAGATACACCCTAGCGGGAGCGGATACGCAGTATTTT. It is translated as CASRYTLAGADTQYF.

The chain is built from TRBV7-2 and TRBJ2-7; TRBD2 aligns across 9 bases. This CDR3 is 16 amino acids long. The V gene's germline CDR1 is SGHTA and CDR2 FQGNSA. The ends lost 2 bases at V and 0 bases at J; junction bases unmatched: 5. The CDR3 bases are TGTGCCAGCAGCTTATCTAGCGGGATACCCTCCTACGAGCAGTACTTC. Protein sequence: CASSLSSGIPSYEQYF. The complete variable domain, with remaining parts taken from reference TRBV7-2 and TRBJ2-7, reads GAGVSQSPSNKVTEKGKDVELRCDPISGHTALYWYRQSLGQGLEFLIYFQGNSAPDKSGLPSDRFSAERTGGSVSTLTIQRTQQEDSAVYLCASSLSSGIPSYEQYFGPGTRLTVT.

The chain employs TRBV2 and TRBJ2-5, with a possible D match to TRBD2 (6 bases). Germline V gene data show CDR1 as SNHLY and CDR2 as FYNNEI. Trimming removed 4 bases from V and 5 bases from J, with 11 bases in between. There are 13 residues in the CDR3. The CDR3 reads CASSGEVGETQYF. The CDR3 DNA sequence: TGTGCCAGCAGTGGGGAGGTAGGGGAGACCCAGTACTTC.

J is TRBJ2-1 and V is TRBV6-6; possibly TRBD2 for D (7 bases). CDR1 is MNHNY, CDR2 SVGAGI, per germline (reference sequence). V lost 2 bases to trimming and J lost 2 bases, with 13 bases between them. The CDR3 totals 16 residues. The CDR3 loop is CASSYLAGATYNEQFF. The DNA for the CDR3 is TGTGCCAGCAGTTACCTGGCGGGGGCCACCTACAATGAGCAGTTCTTC.

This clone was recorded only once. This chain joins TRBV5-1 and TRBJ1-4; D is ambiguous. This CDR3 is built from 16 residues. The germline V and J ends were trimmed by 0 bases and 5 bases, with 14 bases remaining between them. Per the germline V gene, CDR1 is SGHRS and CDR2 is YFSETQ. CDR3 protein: CASSLGTGMNNEKLFF. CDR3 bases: TGCGCCAGCAGCTTGGGAACCGGGATGAACAATGAAAAACTGTTTTTT.

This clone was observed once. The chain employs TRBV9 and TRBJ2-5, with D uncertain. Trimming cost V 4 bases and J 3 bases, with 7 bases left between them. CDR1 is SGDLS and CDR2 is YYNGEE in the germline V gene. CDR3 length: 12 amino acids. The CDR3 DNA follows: TGTGCCAGCAGCTCAATAGAAGAGACCCAGTACTTC. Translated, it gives CASSSIEETQYF.

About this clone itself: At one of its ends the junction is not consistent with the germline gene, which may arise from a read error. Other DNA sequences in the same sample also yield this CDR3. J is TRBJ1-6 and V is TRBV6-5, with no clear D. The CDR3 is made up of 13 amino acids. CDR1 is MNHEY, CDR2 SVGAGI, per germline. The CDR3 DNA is TGTGCCAGCAGCTACTCGAGTCGTACACCCCTCCACTTT. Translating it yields CASSYSSRTPLHF.

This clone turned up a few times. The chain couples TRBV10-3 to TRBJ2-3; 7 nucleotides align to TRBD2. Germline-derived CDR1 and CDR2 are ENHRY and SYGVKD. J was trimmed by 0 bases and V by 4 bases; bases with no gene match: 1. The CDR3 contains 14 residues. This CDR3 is CAISGGGSTDTQYF. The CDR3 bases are TGTGCCATCAGTGGGGGGGGAAGCACAGATACGCAGTATTTT.

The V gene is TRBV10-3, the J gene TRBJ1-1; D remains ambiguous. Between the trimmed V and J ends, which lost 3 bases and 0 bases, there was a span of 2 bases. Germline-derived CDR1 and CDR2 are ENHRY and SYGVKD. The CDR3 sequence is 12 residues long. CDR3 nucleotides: TGTGCCATCAGTGATATGAACACTGAAGCTTTCTTT. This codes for CAISDMNTEAFF.

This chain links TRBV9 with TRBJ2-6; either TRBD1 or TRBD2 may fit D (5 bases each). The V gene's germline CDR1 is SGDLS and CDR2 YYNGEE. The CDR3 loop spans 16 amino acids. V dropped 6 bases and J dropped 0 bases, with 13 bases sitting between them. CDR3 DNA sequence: TGTGCCAGCACCCCGGGGACCAGCTCTGGGGCCAACGTCCTGACTTTC. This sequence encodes CASTPGTSSGANVLTF.

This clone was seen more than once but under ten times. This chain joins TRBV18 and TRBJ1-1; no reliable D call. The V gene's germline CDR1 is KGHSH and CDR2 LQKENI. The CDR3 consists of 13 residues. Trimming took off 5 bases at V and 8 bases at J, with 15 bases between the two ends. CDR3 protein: CASSSLMLGEAFF. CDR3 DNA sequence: TGTGCCAGCTCATCACTCATGCTGGGGGAAGCTTTCTTT.

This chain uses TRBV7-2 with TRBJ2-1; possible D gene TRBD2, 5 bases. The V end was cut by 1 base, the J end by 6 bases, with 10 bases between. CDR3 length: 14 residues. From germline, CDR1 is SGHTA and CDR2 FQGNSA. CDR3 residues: CASSLVERPNEQFF. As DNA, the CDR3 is TGTGCCAGCAGCTTAGTCGAGCGGCCCAATGAGCAGTTCTTC. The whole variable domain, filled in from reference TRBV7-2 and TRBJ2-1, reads GAGVSQSPSNKVTEKGKDVELRCDPISGHTALYWYRQSLGQGLEFLIYFQGNSAPDKSGLPSDRFSAERTGGSVSTLTIQRTQQEDSAVYLCASSLVERPNEQFFGPGTRLTVL.

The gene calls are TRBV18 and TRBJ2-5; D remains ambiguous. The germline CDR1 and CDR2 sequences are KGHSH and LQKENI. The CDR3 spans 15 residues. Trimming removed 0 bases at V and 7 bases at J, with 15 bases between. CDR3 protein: CASSPPVTAGWTQYF. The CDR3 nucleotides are TGTGCCAGCTCACCACCGGTAACCGCCGGTTGGACCCAGTACTTC.

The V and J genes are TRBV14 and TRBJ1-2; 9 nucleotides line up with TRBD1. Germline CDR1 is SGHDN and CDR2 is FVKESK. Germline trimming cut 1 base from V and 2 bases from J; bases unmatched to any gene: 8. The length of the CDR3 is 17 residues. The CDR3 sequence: CASSQADHRGPNYGYTF. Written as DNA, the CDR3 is TGTGCCAGCAGCCAAGCCGACCACAGGGGGCCGAACTATGGCTACACCTTC.

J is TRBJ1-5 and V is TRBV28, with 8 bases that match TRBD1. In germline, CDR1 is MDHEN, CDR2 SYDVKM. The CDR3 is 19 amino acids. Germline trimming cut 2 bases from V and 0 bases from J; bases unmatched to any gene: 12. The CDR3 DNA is TGTGCCAGCAGTTTAACTGGACAGGGTACAGCTTATAGCAATCAGCCCCAGCATTTT. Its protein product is CASSLTGQGTAYSNQPQHF.

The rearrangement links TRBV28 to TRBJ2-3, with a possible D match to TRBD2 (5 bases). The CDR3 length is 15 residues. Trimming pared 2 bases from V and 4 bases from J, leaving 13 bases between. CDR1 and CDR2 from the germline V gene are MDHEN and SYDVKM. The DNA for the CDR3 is TGTGCCAGCAGTTTACAAGGGATCGGGGCAGATACGCAGTATTTT. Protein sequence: CASSLQGIGADTQYF.

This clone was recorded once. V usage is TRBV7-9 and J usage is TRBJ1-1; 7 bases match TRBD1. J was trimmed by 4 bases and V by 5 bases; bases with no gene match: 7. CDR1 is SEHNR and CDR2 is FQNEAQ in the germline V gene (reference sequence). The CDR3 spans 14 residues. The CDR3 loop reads CASSTRGAPTEAFF. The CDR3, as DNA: TGTGCCAGCAGCACCAGGGGGGCGCCCACTGAAGCTTTCTTT.